A single sample gave rise to the 9 T cell receptor beta chains below, sequenced in a study of identical twins. MiXCR was run by TCRdb on the 5' RACE reads, yielding one entry per CDR3 protein. The sample shows 750,000 to 950,000 distinct CDR3 sequences, about 12% of them seen only once. In addition, the sample was reused for a study of yellow fever vaccine responses in identical twins.

The sequencing sample was made of PBMCs. Receptor source: a woman under 30 in good health.

This chain joins TRBV20-1 and TRBJ2-2; unclear D gene. V shed 3 bases and J shed 6 bases, with 11 bases lying between them. CDR3 size: 13 residues. Germline loops: CDR1 DFQATT, CDR2 SNEGSKA (reference sequence). The CDR3 region is CSASAPWAGELFF. The CDR3 DNA reads as TGCAGTGCTAGCGCCCCCTGGGCCGGGGAGCTGTTTTTT.

This clonotype occurred a few times. The chain employs TRBV2 and TRBJ2-1; TRBD2 matches at 9 bases. There are 17 residues in the CDR3. Germline values: CDR1 SNHLY, CDR2 FYNNEI. Trimming took 2 bases from V and 0 from J; bases not matched to a gene: 5. The CDR3 sequence: CASSERASGASYNEQFF. In DNA, the CDR3 is TGTGCCAGCAGTGAAAGGGCTAGCGGGGCCTCCTACAATGAGCAGTTCTTC.

CDR3 loop: CASSHEQGAVNTEAFF. CDR3 DNA: TGTGCCAGCAGTCACGAACAGGGGGCAGTGAACACTGAAGCTTTCTTT. The chain links TRBV2 to TRBJ1-1, with TRBD1 identical over 9 bases. This CDR3 contains 16 residues. Germline V gene data show CDR1 as SNHLY and CDR2 as FYNNEI. With 5 bases clipped from V and 0 bases from J, the junction kept 7 bases outside the gene matches.

This clonotype came up a few times. The chain links TRBV27 to TRBJ1-2, with 8 positions matching TRBD1. V lost 5 bases to trimming and J lost 0 bases; unmatched junction nucleotides: 5. CDR3 length equals 15 residues. CDR1 and CDR2 from the germline V gene are MNHEY and SMNVEV (reference sequence). CDR3: CASSPGQAANYGYTF. In DNA, the CDR3 is TGTGCCAGCAGTCCGGGACAGGCCGCTAACTATGGCTACACCTTC.

V and J are TRBV11-2 and TRBJ2-1; possible D gene TRBD2, 7 bases. The V gene lost 0 bases and the J gene lost 7 bases, with 16 bases spanning the gap. The CDR3 has 16 amino acids. The germline CDR1 and CDR2 sequences are SGHAT and FQNNGV. CDR3 nucleotide sequence: TGTGCCAGCAGCTTAGACCCGGGGGGCAGGGCTAATGAGCAGTTCTTC. Amino acids: CASSLDPGGRANEQFF.

This clonotype has a count of ten or more. The chain joins TRBV7-9 to TRBJ2-7; 7 nucleotides line up with TRBD1. This CDR3 has 14 residues. Germline V lookup: CDR1 SEHNR, CDR2 FQNEAQ (reference sequence). V shed 3 bases and J 1 base; nucleotides not matched to a gene: 3. CDR3 amino acids: CASSFDRVSYEQYF. DNA for the CDR3: TGTGCCAGCAGCTTCGACAGGGTTTCCTACGAGCAGTACTTC.

This clonotype was seen a handful of times. V and J are TRBV7-3 and TRBJ2-1, with D tentatively TRBD1 (5 bases). The CDR3 sequence is 15 residues long. V dropped 5 bases and J dropped 0 bases, with 11 bases sitting between them. Germline loops: CDR1 SGHTA, CDR2 FQGTGA. CDR3 in DNA: TGTGCCAGCAGCATCGACAGTGCCTCCTACAATGAGCAGTTCTTC. Residues: CASSIDSASYNEQFF.

A single count supports this clonotype. This rearrangement joins TRBV27 to TRBJ2-7; 8 bases fit TRBD1. There are 14 residues in the CDR3. Germline-derived CDR1 and CDR2 are MNHEY and SMNVEV (reference sequence). V was clipped by 7 bases and J by 5 bases; unmatched bases: 10. CDR3 sequence reads: CASTSRTGNHEQYF. The CDR3 DNA reads TGTGCCAGCACGTCCAGGACAGGGAACCACGAGCAGTACTTC.

The gene calls are TRBV5-1 and TRBJ1-1; 7 bases fit TRBD1. The germline V gene encodes CDR1 SGHRS and CDR2 YFSETQ. With 5 bases clipped from V and 6 bases from J, the junction kept 7 bases outside the gene matches. The CDR3 totals 13 residues. The CDR3 sequence: CASRTGQAAEAFF. CDR3 in DNA: TGCGCCAGCAGGACTGGACAGGCCGCTGAAGCTTTCTTT.